Listed below are T cell receptor beta chains from one sample, sequenced in a study of shared clonotypes between healthy human individuals. The method was immunoSEQ multiplex PCR; TCRdb's version includes in-frame clones alone and lacks a portion of them. The data show about 2.1 million clones, with about 92% seen just once and under 2% held by the top ten. Sample: naive CD8+ T cells from PBMCs. The receptors derive from a man younger than 30 in good health. Some clones in this sample may be carry-over from other donors' samples. CDR3s include the opening cysteine and the closing phenylalanine or tryptophan. Each record gives: clone size, CDR3 length, V gene, J gene, D gene, CDR3 DNA, CDR3 protein. A D gene is named only where the DNA matches it firmly. A row's size may be missing; if present it is once, few, many or a size class.

clone_size: -
cdr3_length: 13
v_call: TRBV27
j_call: TRBJ2-7
d_call: -
cdr3_nt: TGTGCCAGCAGTATCTCAAATTTGCACGAGCAGTACTTC
cdr3_aa: CASSISNLHEQYF

clone_size: -
cdr3_length: 11
v_call: TRBV6-5
j_call: TRBJ2-2
d_call: -
cdr3_nt: TGTGCCAGCAGTTATAACGGGGAGCTGTTTTTT
cdr3_aa: CASSYNGELFF

clone_size: -
cdr3_length: 16
v_call: TRBV27
j_call: TRBJ1-1
d_call: -
cdr3_nt: TGTGCCAGCAGTTTGGTGGGACCCCTCGGGAACACTGAAGCTTTCTTT
cdr3_aa: CASSLVGPLGNTEAFF

clone_size: -
cdr3_length: 17
v_call: TRBV4-3
j_call: TRBJ2-1
d_call: -
cdr3_nt: TGCGCCAGCAGCCAAGATCTGGAGGGGCTGTCAGGGAATGAGCAGTTCTTC
cdr3_aa: CASSQDLEGLSGNEQFF

clone_size: -
cdr3_length: 15
v_call: TRBV27
j_call: TRBJ2-1
d_call: -
cdr3_nt: TGTGCCAGTAGCCTTGAGCGGCCGGAGGTTAATGAGCAGTTCTTC
cdr3_aa: CASSLERPEVNEQFF

clone_size: -
cdr3_length: 16
v_call: TRBV27
j_call: TRBJ2-3
d_call: TRBD2
cdr3_nt: TGTGCCAGCAGTGAACGGACTAGCGGGAAAACAGATACGCAGTATTTT
cdr3_aa: CASSERTSGKTDTQYF

clone_size: -
cdr3_length: 15
v_call: TRBV28
j_call: TRBJ1-1
d_call: -
cdr3_nt: TGTGCCAGCAGTATACCCCGAGCGTCGGACACTGAAGCTTTCTTT
cdr3_aa: CASSIPRASDTEAFF

clone_size: -
cdr3_length: 17
v_call: TRBV4-2
j_call: TRBJ2-1
d_call: TRBD1
cdr3_nt: TGTGCTAGCAGCCAAGATCTCCGACAGGGAGCCTACAATGAGCAGTTCTTC
cdr3_aa: CASSQDLRQGAYNEQFF

clone_size: once
cdr3_length: 14
v_call: TRBV30
j_call: TRBJ2-1
d_call: -
cdr3_nt: TGTGCCGGACCGGGACAAAACCCCTACAATGAGCAGTTCTTC
cdr3_aa: CAGPGQNPYNEQFF

clone_size: -
cdr3_length: 14
v_call: TRBV9
j_call: TRBJ2-3
d_call: -
cdr3_nt: TGTGCCAGCAGCGTAGAATATGACACAGATACGCAGTATTTT
cdr3_aa: CASSVEYDTDTQYF

clone_size: -
cdr3_length: 16
v_call: TRBV27
j_call: TRBJ2-7
d_call: -
cdr3_nt: TGTGCCAGCAGTGTTGCGGCGGACGACTTCCACCTCGAGCAGTACTTC
cdr3_aa: CASSVAADDFHLEQYF

clone_size: -
cdr3_length: 16
v_call: TRBV9
j_call: TRBJ2-7
d_call: -
cdr3_nt: TGTGCCAGCAGCGCCACCGGCGGGACATTTGGAGACGAGCAGTACTTC
cdr3_aa: CASSATGGTFGDEQYF

clone_size: -
cdr3_length: 15
v_call: TRBV11-2
j_call: TRBJ2-3
d_call: -
cdr3_nt: TGTGCCAGCAGCTTAGTTCGGACGGGCACAGATACGCAGTATTTT
cdr3_aa: CASSLVRTGTDTQYF

clone_size: -
cdr3_length: 13
v_call: TRBV4-2
j_call: TRBJ2-7
d_call: -
cdr3_nt: TGTGCCAGCAGCCAAGGGGGGTTCTACGAGCAGTACTTC
cdr3_aa: CASSQGGFYEQYF

clone_size: once
cdr3_length: 10
v_call: TRBV30
j_call: TRBJ2-7
d_call: -
cdr3_nt: TGTGCCTGGGAGGGAGGCGAGCAGTACTTC
cdr3_aa: CAWEGGEQYF

clone_size: -
cdr3_length: 15
v_call: TRBV27
j_call: TRBJ1-2
d_call: TRBD1
cdr3_nt: TGTGCCAGCAGTTTAAGCCGGACAGGGAACTATGGCTACACCTTC
cdr3_aa: CASSLSRTGNYGYTF

clone_size: -
cdr3_length: 14
v_call: TRBV5-4
j_call: TRBJ1-1
d_call: TRBD1
cdr3_nt: TGTGCCAGCAGCTCCCGGGACAGGAACACTGAAGCTTTCTTT
cdr3_aa: CASSSRDRNTEAFF

clone_size: -
cdr3_length: 15
v_call: TRBV19
j_call: TRBJ1-1
d_call: -
cdr3_nt: TGTGCCAGTAGTATCCCGGCAGAAAGCCTGGGGAAAGCTTTCTTT
cdr3_aa: CASSIPAESLGKAFF

clone_size: -
cdr3_length: 16
v_call: TRBV5-1
j_call: TRBJ2-7
d_call: TRBD1
cdr3_nt: TGCGCCAGCAGCTTGCCCGAGACAGGGGGTTACTACGAGCAGTACTTC
cdr3_aa: CASSLPETGGYYEQYF

clone_size: -
cdr3_length: 13
v_call: TRBV12-5
j_call: TRBJ1-2
d_call: -
cdr3_nt: TGTGCTAGTGGTCCCAAACGGAGCGGTGGCTACACCTTC
cdr3_aa: CASGPKRSGGYTF

clone_size: -
cdr3_length: 14
v_call: TRBV27
j_call: TRBJ2-5
d_call: -
cdr3_nt: TGTGCCAGCAGTTACGCCGGGGCAAAAGAGACCCAGTACTTC
cdr3_aa: CASSYAGAKETQYF

clone_size: -
cdr3_length: 13
v_call: TRBV28
j_call: TRBJ2-2
d_call: -
cdr3_nt: TGTGCCAGCAGTTTATCTACGGTCGGGGAGCTGTTTTTT
cdr3_aa: CASSLSTVGELFF

clone_size: -
cdr3_length: 16
v_call: TRBV12-2
j_call: TRBJ2-2
d_call: -
cdr3_nt: TGTGCAAGTCGCTTAGCCCAGCGGGAGTGGGACGGGGAGCTGTTTTTT
cdr3_aa: CASRLAQREWDGELFF

clone_size: -
cdr3_length: 16
v_call: TRBV7-9
j_call: TRBJ2-2
d_call: -
cdr3_nt: TGTGCCAGCAGCTTACTCGGCGGGGCAAACACCGGGGAGCTGTTTTTT
cdr3_aa: CASSLLGGANTGELFF

clone_size: -
cdr3_length: 16
v_call: TRBV6-6
j_call: TRBJ1-3
d_call: -
cdr3_nt: TGTGCCAGCAGCCCCGGGGGGGAGGCGGCGGGAAACACCATATATTTT
cdr3_aa: CASSPGGEAAGNTIYF

clone_size: -
cdr3_length: 13
v_call: TRBV27
j_call: TRBJ2-7
d_call: -
cdr3_nt: TGTGCCAGCAGTTTGGTCGGATCCTACGAGCAGTACTTC
cdr3_aa: CASSLVGSYEQYF

clone_size: -
cdr3_length: 14
v_call: TRBV9
j_call: TRBJ1-1
d_call: TRBD1
cdr3_nt: TGTGCCAGCACCCCTCAGGGGGTCCACACTGAAGCTTTCTTT
cdr3_aa: CASTPQGVHTEAFF

clone_size: -
cdr3_length: 13
v_call: TRBV7-9
j_call: TRBJ2-3
d_call: -
cdr3_nt: TGTGCCAGCAGCTTAAAGGGTTCAGATACGCAGTATTTT
cdr3_aa: CASSLKGSDTQYF

clone_size: -
cdr3_length: 14
v_call: TRBV25-1
j_call: TRBJ1-2
d_call: -
cdr3_nt: TGTGCCTCCAACACAGGGATAGCTAACTATGGCTACACCTTC
cdr3_aa: CASNTGIANYGYTF

clone_size: -
cdr3_length: 16
v_call: TRBV29-1
j_call: TRBJ2-7
d_call: -
cdr3_nt: TGCAGCGCTCTGACATCCTCGGGGGTCCGTAACTACGAGCAGTACTTC
cdr3_aa: CSALTSSGVRNYEQYF

clone_size: -
cdr3_length: 14
v_call: TRBV4-1
j_call: TRBJ1-2
d_call: TRBD1
cdr3_nt: TGCGCCAGCAGCCACGCCGGGACAGAATATGGCTACACCTTC
cdr3_aa: CASSHAGTEYGYTF

clone_size: -
cdr3_length: 12
v_call: TRBV27
j_call: TRBJ2-2
d_call: -
cdr3_nt: TGTGCCAGCAGTTTTAATGCCGGGGAGCTGTTTTTT
cdr3_aa: CASSFNAGELFF

clone_size: -
cdr3_length: 18
v_call: TRBV10-1
j_call: TRBJ2-5
d_call: TRBD1
cdr3_nt: TGCGCCAGCATAGTGCGGGACAGGGGAACCCAAGGAGGAGAGACCCAGTACTTC
cdr3_aa: CASIVRDRGTQGGETQYF

clone_size: -
cdr3_length: 18
v_call: TRBV7-3
j_call: TRBJ2-7
d_call: -
cdr3_nt: TGTGCCAGCAGCGCCCAGCCCCCTAGGGGCCGTTGCCCGTACGAGCAGTACTTC
cdr3_aa: CASSAQPPRGRCPYEQYF

clone_size: -
cdr3_length: 15
v_call: TRBV10-2
j_call: TRBJ2-1
d_call: TRBD1
cdr3_nt: TGCGCCAGCAGTGTATACAGGGGATCGGGCAATGAGCAGTTCTTC
cdr3_aa: CASSVYRGSGNEQFF

clone_size: -
cdr3_length: 17
v_call: TRBV9
j_call: TRBJ2-5
d_call: TRBD2
cdr3_nt: TGTGCCAGCAGCCCTCGACTAGCGGGAGGGCCGTTAGAGACCCAGTACTTC
cdr3_aa: CASSPRLAGGPLETQYF

clone_size: -
cdr3_length: 14
v_call: TRBV9
j_call: TRBJ1-2
d_call: -
cdr3_nt: TGTGCCAGCAGCCCCCGTCTGTCCTATTATGGCTACACCTTC
cdr3_aa: CASSPRLSYYGYTF

clone_size: -
cdr3_length: 17
v_call: TRBV7-9
j_call: TRBJ2-6
d_call: -
cdr3_nt: TGTGCCAGCAGCCGGGACGCACAGAGCTCTGGGGCCAACGTCCTGACTTTC
cdr3_aa: CASSRDAQSSGANVLTF